This TCR beta chain emerged from a study of blood T cell repertoires in COVID-19. Looking at the study overall: Samples came from the United States, Italy and Spain, spanning acute and convalescent COVID-19. PBMCs, B-cell-depleted T cells, or T cells were the source of the cDNA or gDNA that made up the material.

Profiling relied on immunoSEQ multiplex PCR, and the TCRdb table lists in-frame clones only, not all of them. The table shows 45,000 to 65,000 clones, with around 91% occurring only once. V shed 7 bases and J shed 1 base, with 16 bases lying between them. The CDR3 totals 14 residues. Germline CDR1 and CDR2: SQVTM and ANQGSEA. Sequencing was performed on peripheral blood. This sequence originates from a human donor in a cohort sampled during active COVID-19. The rearrangement uses TRBV29-1 and TRBJ2-5, with D possibly being TRBD2 (5 bases). The CDR3 region is CSAGGSAGQETQYF. CDR3 sequence (DNA): TGCAGCGCTGGAGGATCGGCAGGCCAAGAGACCCAGTACTTC. Looking up the rest from reference TRBV29-1 and TRBJ2-5 gives the full variable domain: SAVISQKPSRDICQRGTSLTIQCQVDSQVTMMFWYRQQPGQSLTLIATANQGSEATYESGFVIDKFPISRPNLTFSTLTVSNMSPEDSSIYLCSAGGSAGQETQYFGPGTRLLVL.